This T cell receptor beta chain was found in a study of T cell repertoires in cytomegalovirus infection. At least ten counts were recorded for this clonotype. The CDR3 length is 16 residues. Between the trimmed V and J ends, which lost 1 base and 3 bases, there was a span of 13 bases. Germline V gene data show CDR1 as SGHTA and CDR2 as FQGNSA. TCRdb ran MiXCR on the reads and lists one entry per CDR3 protein. The sample records about 400,000 distinct CDR3 sequences, over 15% being singletons. The specimen was PBMCs. The chain recombines TRBV7-2 with TRBJ1-3; no clear D gene. This clonotype was obtained from a human donor in good health (CMV status not recorded). Some clones in this sample may be carry-over from other donors' samples. The CDR3 DNA reads TGTGCCAGCAGCTTAGATGTAGAAATGGGTGGAAACACCATATATTTT. The encoded protein is CASSLDVEMGGNTIYF.